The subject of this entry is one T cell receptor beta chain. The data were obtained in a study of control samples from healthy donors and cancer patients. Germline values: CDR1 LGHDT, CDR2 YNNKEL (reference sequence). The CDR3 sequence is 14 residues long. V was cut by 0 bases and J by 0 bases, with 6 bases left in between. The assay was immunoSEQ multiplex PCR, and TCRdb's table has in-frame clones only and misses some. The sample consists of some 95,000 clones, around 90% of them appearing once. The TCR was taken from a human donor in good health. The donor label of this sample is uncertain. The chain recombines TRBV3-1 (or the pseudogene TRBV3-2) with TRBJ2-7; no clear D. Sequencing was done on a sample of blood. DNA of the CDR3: TGTGCCAGCAGCCAAGAGGTACACTCCTACGAGCAGTACTTC. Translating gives CASSQEVHSYEQYF.